This record covers a single T cell receptor beta chain. What it binds is unknown. CDR1 and CDR2 (germline): MGHDK, SYGVNS. V lost 6 bases and J lost 3; bases outside the gene matches: 8. The CDR3 contains 14 residues. This sample was included in a study of cytotoxic CD8 clonotypes in ibrutinib-treated CLL. In the study overall: The patients, some 12 relapsed/refractory and approximately 15 treatment-naive, included about 18 who were IGHV unmutated. Study-wide findings and caveats: Public clonotypes, found uncommonly, either contracted or stayed stable on treatment.

PBMCs that had been cryopreserved were the source of about 2 micrograms of genomic DNA for TCR beta libraries. The planned depth of sequencing spanned 1 in 200,000 to 1 in 1 million T cells. Sequencing used immunoSEQ multiplex PCR; TCRdb keeps in-frame clones, though not all of them. This sample has around 130,000 clones, with 84% found just once. The V and J genes are TRBV25-1 and TRBJ2-7; 7 bases fit TRBD2. The sequencing here drew on PBMCs, taken after 24 months of ibrutinib treatment. The TCR originated in a human donor with chronic lymphocytic leukemia. CDR3: CASRDLTGGYEQYF. In DNA, the CDR3 is TGTGCCAGCAGAGATCTAACGGGAGGCTACGAGCAGTACTTC.